This record looks at one T cell receptor (beta chain) sequence and its context. The data were obtained in a study of blood T cell repertoires in COVID-19. Study-level information: Some COVID-19 samples were acute and others convalescent; all came from the United States, Italy and Spain.

Produced via immunoSEQ multiplex PCR; TCRdb's table is partial and in-frame only. This table holds about 89,000 clones, 70% to 90% found once. Per the germline V gene, CDR1 is KGHDR and CDR2 is SFDVKD. This CDR3 contains 14 residues. V gave up 7 bases and J gave up 4 bases, with 13 bases separating them. The chain combines TRBV24-1 with TRBJ1-5, with a weak D call TRBD1 (5 bases). This sequence was found in a man in his 60s with acute or convalescent COVID-19. Sequenced material: peripheral blood. The CDR3 bases are TGTGCCACCAGCGGCGGGACGGGGAATCAGCCCCAGCATTTT. It codes for CATSGGTGNQPQHF.